The TCR beta chain described here comes from a study of beta chain features in type 1 diabetes. This clone was picked up a small number of times. The antigen is not known. One heparinised draw, averaging around 120 mL, was taken per donor. Study-wide results and caveats: Type 1 diabetes patients had TCRB CDR3s that were shorter (moderately but significantly so) in all four CD4+ subsets.

This CDR3 comprises 14 residues. The V gene's germline CDR1 is PRHDT and CDR2 FYEKMQ (reference sequence). V dropped 5 bases and J dropped 2; count of bases not matched to a gene: 5. The whole isolated RNA underwent reverse transcription, so sequencing captured expressed TCRB transcripts. This table comes from immunoSEQ multiplex PCR, and its TCRdb copy is limited to in-frame clones, with some not included. The table shows a few hundred thousand clones, with under 20% occurring only once. The sample taken for sequencing was naive CD4+ T cells from blood. The chain combines TRBV13 with TRBJ2-7; 8 bases agree with TRBD1. The TCR was taken from a man aged 25 to 45 with type 1 diabetes. In DNA form, the CDR3 reads TGTGCCAGCAGCCGGGACAGGCCTACCTACGAGCAGTACTTC. Its protein product is CASSRDRPTYEQYF.